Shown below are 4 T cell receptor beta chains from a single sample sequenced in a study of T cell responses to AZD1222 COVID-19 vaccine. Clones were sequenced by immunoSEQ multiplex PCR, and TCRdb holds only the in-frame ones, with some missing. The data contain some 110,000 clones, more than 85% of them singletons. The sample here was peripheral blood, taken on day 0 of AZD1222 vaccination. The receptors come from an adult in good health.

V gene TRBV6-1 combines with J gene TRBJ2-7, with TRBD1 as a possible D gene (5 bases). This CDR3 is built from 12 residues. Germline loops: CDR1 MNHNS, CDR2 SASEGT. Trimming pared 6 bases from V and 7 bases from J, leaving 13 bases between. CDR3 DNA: TGTGCCAGCAGAACAGGCATAGGAGAGCAGTACTTC. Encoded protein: CASRTGIGEQYF.

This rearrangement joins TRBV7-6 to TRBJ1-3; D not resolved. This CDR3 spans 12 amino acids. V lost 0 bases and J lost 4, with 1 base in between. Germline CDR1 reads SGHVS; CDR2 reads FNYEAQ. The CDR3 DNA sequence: TGTGCCAGCAGCTTAGCCGGAAACACCATATATTTT. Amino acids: CASSLAGNTIYF.

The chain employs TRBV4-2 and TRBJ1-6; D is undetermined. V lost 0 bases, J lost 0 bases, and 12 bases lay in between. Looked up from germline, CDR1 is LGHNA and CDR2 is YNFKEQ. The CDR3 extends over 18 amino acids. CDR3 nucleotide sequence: TGTGCCAGCAGCCAAGATTGGAAAGAGAGCTCCTATAATTCACCCCTCCACTTT. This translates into CASSQDWKESSYNSPLHF.

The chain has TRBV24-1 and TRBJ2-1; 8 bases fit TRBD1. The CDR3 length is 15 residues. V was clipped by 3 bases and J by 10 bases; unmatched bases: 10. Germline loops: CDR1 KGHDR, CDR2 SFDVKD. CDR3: CATSDPGQEFSEQFF. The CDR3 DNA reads TGTGCCACCAGTGATCCGGGACAGGAGTTTTCGGAGCAGTTCTTC.